This TCR beta chain came from a study of vaccination and CD4 T cells after COVID-19. Turning to the study itself: The study drew post-COVID samples a median about 100 days after diagnosis (range 35 to 161). Investigators took post-vaccine samples a median approximately 72 days after dose two, within a range of 14 to 241. Overlapping SARS-CoV-2, HCoV-NL63, HCoV-OC43 and HCoV-229E spike peptides stimulated the cells.

Cultured CD4+ T cell DNA underwent sequencing with the Oncomine TCR Beta short-read assay. Genomic DNA was isolated from CD4+ T cells that had been cultured. TCRdb reprocessed the PCR reads via MiXCR and lists one record per CDR3 protein. Here the sample spans approximately 9,600 distinct CDR3 sequences, 40% to 60% being singletons. On this clonotype itself: The antigen is not known.

Indicated treatment: approximately nine-day PBMC culture with coronavirus spike peptide pools or control peptides (ViraFEST assay). CD4+ T lymphocytes from the unexposed donor were collected before the COVID-19 pandemic (2011-2018). Specimen: CD4+ T cells from blood, cultured in vitro. This receptor was obtained from a human donor in good health.

The DNA of the CDR3 is TGTGCCAGCAGCAAGGACCCCACAGATACGCAGTATTTT. This encodes CASSKDPTDTQYF. V and J are TRBV21-1 and TRBJ2-3. TRBV21-1 is shown as a pseudogene. This CDR3 contains 13 residues.